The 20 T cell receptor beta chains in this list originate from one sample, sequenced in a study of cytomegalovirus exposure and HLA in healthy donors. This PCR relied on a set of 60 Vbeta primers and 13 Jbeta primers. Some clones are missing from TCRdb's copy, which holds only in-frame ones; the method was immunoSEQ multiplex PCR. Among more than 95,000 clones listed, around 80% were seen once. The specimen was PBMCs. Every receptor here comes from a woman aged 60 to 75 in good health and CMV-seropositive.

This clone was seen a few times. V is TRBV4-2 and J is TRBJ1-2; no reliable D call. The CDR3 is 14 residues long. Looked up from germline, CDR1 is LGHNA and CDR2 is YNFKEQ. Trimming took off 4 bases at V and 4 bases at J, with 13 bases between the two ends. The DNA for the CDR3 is TGTGCCAGCAGCCCTTCCCGAGGGAGCTATGGCTACACCTTC. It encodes CASSPSRGSYGYTF.

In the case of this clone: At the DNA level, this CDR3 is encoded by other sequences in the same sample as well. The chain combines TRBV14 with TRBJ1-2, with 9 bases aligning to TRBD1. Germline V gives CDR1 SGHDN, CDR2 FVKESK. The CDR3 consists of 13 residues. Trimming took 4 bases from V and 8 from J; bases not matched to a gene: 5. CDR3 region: CASSPQGALGYTF. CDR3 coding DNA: TGTGCCAGCAGCCCACAGGGGGCTCTCGGCTACACCTTC.

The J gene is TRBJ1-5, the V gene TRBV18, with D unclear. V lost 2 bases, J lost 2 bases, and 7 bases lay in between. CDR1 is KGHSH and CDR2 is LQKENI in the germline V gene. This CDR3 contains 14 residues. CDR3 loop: CASSPGLGNQPQHF. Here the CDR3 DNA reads TGTGCCAGCTCACCAGGGCTCGGCAATCAGCCCCAGCATTTT.

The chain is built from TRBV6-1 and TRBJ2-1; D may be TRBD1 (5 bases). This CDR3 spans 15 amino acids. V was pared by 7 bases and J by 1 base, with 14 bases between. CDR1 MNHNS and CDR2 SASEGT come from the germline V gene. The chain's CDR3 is CASNQGSGSYNEQFF. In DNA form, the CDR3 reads TGTGCCAGCAACCAAGGATCAGGGTCCTACAATGAGCAGTTCTTC.

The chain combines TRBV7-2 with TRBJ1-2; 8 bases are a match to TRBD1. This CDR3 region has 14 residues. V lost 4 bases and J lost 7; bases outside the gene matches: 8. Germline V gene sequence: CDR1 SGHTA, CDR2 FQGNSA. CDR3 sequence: CASSSDRGVGGYTF. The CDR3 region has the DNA TGTGCCAGCAGCTCCGACAGGGGAGTAGGTGGCTACACCTTC.

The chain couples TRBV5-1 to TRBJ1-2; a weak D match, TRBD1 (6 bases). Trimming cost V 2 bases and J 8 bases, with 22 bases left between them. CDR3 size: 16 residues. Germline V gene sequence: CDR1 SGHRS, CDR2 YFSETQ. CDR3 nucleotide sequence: TGCGCCAGCAGCTTTTCCCCGGGCGGGGGCTCACGGGGCTACACCTTC. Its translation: CASSFSPGGGSRGYTF. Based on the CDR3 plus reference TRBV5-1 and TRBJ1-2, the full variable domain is KAGVTQTPRYLIKTRGQQVTLSCSPISGHRSVSWYQQTPGQGLQFLFEYFSETQRNKGNFPGRFSGRQFSNSRSEMNVSTLELGDSALYLCASSFSPGGGSRGYTFGSGTRLTVV.

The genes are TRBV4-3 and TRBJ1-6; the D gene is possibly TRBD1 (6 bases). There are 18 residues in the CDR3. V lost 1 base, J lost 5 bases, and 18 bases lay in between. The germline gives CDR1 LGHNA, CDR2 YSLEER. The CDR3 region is CASSQGGGGDRNNSPLHF. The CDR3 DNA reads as TGCGCCAGCAGCCAAGGAGGAGGGGGGGATCGCAATAATTCACCCCTCCACTTT.

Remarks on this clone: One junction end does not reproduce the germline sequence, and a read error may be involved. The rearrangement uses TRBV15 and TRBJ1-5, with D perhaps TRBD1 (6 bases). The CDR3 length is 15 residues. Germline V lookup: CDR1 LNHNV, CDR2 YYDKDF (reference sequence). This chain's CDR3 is CATSRGTDSYQPQHF. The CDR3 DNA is TGTGCCACCAGCAGAGGGACAGATAGCTATCAGCCCCAGCATTTT.

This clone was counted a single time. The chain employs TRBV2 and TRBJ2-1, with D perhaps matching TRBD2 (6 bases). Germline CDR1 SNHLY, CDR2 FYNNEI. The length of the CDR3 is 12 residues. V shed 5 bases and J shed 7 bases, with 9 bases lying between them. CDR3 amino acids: CASSWDFNEQFF. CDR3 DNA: TGTGCCAGCAGTTGGGACTTTAATGAGCAGTTCTTC.

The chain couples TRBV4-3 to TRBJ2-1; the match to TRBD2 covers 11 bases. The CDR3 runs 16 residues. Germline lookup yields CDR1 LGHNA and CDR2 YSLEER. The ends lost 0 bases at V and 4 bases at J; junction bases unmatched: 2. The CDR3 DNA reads TGCGCCAGCAGCCAAGACTCTAGCGGGGGGTACAATGAGCAGTTCTTC. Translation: CASSQDSSGGYNEQFF.

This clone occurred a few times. For the CDR3, the DNA is TGTGCCAGCAGTGACCCCGCGGACAGGGGGAACGGAAACACCATATATTTT. As protein: CASSDPADRGNGNTIYF. The V call is TRBV6-4, the J call TRBJ1-3, with 10 bases identical to TRBD1. The V segment lost 2 bases and the J segment 4 bases; nucleotides outside the gene matches: 8. There are 17 residues in the CDR3. Looked up from germline, CDR1 is MRHNA and CDR2 is SNTAGT.

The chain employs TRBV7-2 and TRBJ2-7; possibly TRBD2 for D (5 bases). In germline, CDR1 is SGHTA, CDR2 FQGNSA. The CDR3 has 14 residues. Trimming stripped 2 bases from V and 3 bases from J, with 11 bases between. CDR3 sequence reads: CASSLYQRHYEQYF. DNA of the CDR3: TGTGCCAGCAGCTTATACCAGCGGCACTACGAGCAGTACTTC.

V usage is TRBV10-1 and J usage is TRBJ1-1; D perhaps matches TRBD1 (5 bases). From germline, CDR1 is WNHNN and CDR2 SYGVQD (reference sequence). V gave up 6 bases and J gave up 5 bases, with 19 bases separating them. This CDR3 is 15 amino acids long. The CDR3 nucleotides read TGCGCCAGCAGCGATAAATGGGGGGGGGTAACTGAAGCTTTCTTT. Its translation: CASSDKWGGVTEAFF.

In nucleotides, the CDR3 is TGTGCCAGCAGCTCCCTACCCCAAGAGACCCAGTACTTC. Its protein product is CASSSLPQETQYF. This chain uses TRBV7-6 with TRBJ2-5; no clear D gene. CDR1 and CDR2 (germline): SGHVS, FNYEAQ. With 4 bases removed from V and 1 base from J, the gap between germline ends came to 7 bases. The CDR3 sequence is 13 residues long.

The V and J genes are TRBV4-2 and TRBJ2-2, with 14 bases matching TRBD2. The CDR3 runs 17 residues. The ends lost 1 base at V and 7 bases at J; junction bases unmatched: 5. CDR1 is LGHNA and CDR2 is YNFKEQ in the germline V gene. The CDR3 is CASSQGTSGRQIGELFF. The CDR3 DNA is TGTGCCAGCAGCCAAGGGACTAGCGGGAGGCAGATCGGGGAGCTGTTTTTT.

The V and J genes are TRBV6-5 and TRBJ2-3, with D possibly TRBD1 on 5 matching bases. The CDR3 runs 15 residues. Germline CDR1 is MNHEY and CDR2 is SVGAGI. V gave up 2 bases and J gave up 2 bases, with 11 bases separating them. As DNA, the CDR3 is TGTGCCAGCAGTTACAAGGGGTATTCCACAGATACGCAGTATTTT. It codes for CASSYKGYSTDTQYF.

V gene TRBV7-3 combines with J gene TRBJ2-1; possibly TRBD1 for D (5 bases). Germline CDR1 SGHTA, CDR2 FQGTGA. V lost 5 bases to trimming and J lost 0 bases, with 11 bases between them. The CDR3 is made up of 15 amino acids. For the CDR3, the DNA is TGTGCCAGCAGCCCTAGTGGGGCCTCCTACAATGAGCAGTTCTTC. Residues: CASSPSGASYNEQFF.

For the CDR3, the DNA is TGTGCCAGCAGCTCGGGACACCCCACAAGCACAGATACGCAGTATTTT. The encoded protein is CASSSGHPTSTDTQYF. The chain couples TRBV5-5 to TRBJ2-3; tentatively, D is TRBD1 (6 bases). The V end was cut by 3 bases, the J end by 0 bases, with 14 bases between. This CDR3 comprises 16 residues. Germline CDR1 and CDR2: SGHKS and YYEKEE (reference sequence).

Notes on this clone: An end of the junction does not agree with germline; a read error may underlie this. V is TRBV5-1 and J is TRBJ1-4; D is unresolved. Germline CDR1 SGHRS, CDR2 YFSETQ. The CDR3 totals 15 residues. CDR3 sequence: CASRLARVPNEKLFF. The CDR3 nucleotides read TGCGCCAGCAGGTTGGCCCGGGTTCCTAATGAAAAACTGTTTTTT.

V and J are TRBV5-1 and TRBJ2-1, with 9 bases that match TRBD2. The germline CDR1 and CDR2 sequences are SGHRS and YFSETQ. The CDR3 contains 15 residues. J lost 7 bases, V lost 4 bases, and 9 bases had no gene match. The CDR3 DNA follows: TGCGCCAGCAGCCAAGACGGACTAGCGAGGAATGAGCAGTTCTTC. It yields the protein CASSQDGLARNEQFF.